Shown below are 25 T cell receptor beta chains from a single sample sequenced in a study of blood T cell repertoires in COVID-19. The data were produced by immunoSEQ multiplex PCR, yet TCRdb's version contains in-frame clones alone and is incomplete. The profile shows around 140,000 clones, roughly 69% of them singletons. Sequences were obtained from peripheral blood. The receptor source for this set is a woman between 65 and 79 years old with acute or convalescent COVID-19.

The genes are TRBV7-2 and TRBJ2-7; D is perhaps TRBD2 (5 bases). Germline V gene data show CDR1 as SGHTA and CDR2 as FQGNSA. This CDR3 spans 15 amino acids. The germline V and J ends were trimmed by 7 bases and 0 bases, with 16 bases remaining between them. The chain's CDR3 is CASIPGRGNSYEQYF. Written as DNA, the CDR3 is TGTGCCAGCATCCCCGGACGGGGAAACTCCTACGAGCAGTACTTC.

V usage is TRBV6-5 and J usage is TRBJ1-2, with 10 bases that match TRBD1. Trimming took 4 bases from V and 5 from J; bases not matched to a gene: 4. Germline V gene sequence: CDR1 MNHEY, CDR2 SVGAGI. The CDR3 consists of 14 residues. Here the CDR3 DNA reads TGTGCCAGCAGTTGGACAGGGGGTAAATATGGCTACACCTTC. This codes for CASSWTGGKYGYTF.

This chain links TRBV19 with TRBJ1-2, with TRBD1 matching over 10 bases. The junction had 5 bases not matched to a gene; V was cut back by 6 bases and J by 4 bases. Germline values: CDR1 LNHDA, CDR2 SQIVND (reference sequence). CDR3 length: 14 amino acids. CDR3 loop: CASRKGDRGYGYTF. The CDR3 nucleotides are TGTGCCAGTAGGAAGGGGGACAGGGGCTATGGCTACACCTTC.

The V and J genes are TRBV28 and TRBJ1-1; perhaps TRBD1 as D (6 bases). Trimming took 6 bases from V and 0 from J, leaving 14 bases between them. Germline loops: CDR1 MDHEN, CDR2 SYDVKM. This CDR3 has 15 residues. CDR3: CASRGGAVLNTEAFF. The CDR3, as DNA: TGTGCCAGCAGGGGGGGGGCGGTTCTGAACACTGAAGCTTTCTTT.

This clone was observed at least ten times. The rearrangement links TRBV2 to TRBJ1-1, with 7 nucleotides matching TRBD1. Germline V gives CDR1 SNHLY, CDR2 FYNNEI. This CDR3 has 13 amino acids. Trimming took 7 bases from V and 0 from J; bases not matched to a gene: 2. CDR3 region: CASKGQMNTEAFF. CDR3 in DNA: TGTGCCAGCAAGGGACAGATGAACACTGAAGCTTTCTTT.

This sequence joins TRBV7-9 and TRBJ2-5; D unresolved. V was cut by 2 bases and J by 2 bases, with 12 bases left in between. The CDR3 has 15 residues. Germline-derived CDR1 and CDR2 are SEHNR and FQNEAQ (reference sequence). The CDR3, as DNA: TGTGCCAGCAGCTTAACTAACGGTCCACAAGAGACCCAGTACTTC. It translates to CASSLTNGPQETQYF.

The chain is built from TRBV7-9 and TRBJ2-2; D might be TRBD1 (5 bases). The CDR3 is 15 amino acids. V lost 3 bases and J 2 bases, leaving 10 bases between the germline ends. The germline gives CDR1 SEHNR, CDR2 FQNEAQ (reference sequence). The CDR3 DNA reads TGTGCCAGCAGCTTGGCAGGGCGAAACACCGGGGAGCTGTTTTTT. Its translation: CASSLAGRNTGELFF.

This sequence joins TRBV9 and TRBJ1-6; TRBD1 matches 10 bases. The CDR3 length is 15 residues. V lost 4 bases to trimming and J lost 9 bases; unmatched junction nucleotides: 7. The V gene's germline CDR1 is SGDLS and CDR2 YYNGEE. CDR3 sequence (DNA): TGTGCCAGCAGCTTCACCGGGACAGGGGCTTCACCCCTCCACTTT. Its translation is CASSFTGTGASPLHF.

This clone has a handful of counts. The chain links TRBV5-1 to TRBJ2-7, with TRBD1 as a possible D gene (5 bases). V lost 3 bases and J lost 2, with 12 bases in between. Germline lookup yields CDR1 SGHRS and CDR2 YFSETQ. The CDR3 is 14 residues long. The DNA for the CDR3 is TGCGCCAGCAGCTCAGACAGCCCTACCTACGAGCAGTACTTC. It yields the protein CASSSDSPTYEQYF. The variable domain in full, completed from reference TRBV5-1 and TRBJ2-7, reads KAGVTQTPRYLIKTRGQQVTLSCSPISGHRSVSWYQQTPGQGLQFLFEYFSETQRNKGNFPGRFSGRQFSNSRSEMNVSTLELGDSALYLCASSSDSPTYEQYFGPGTRLTVT.

This clone was counted only a few times. This chain links TRBV30 with TRBJ1-2, with 10 positions matching TRBD1. After removal of 3 bases from V and 7 bases from J, the junction contained 5 bases not matched to a gene. CDR3 size: 13 residues. Germline V gene data show CDR1 as GTSNPN and CDR2 as SVGIG (reference sequence). The chain's CDR3 is CAWSQTGGRGYTF. The CDR3 DNA reads TGTGCCTGGAGCCAGACAGGGGGCCGTGGCTACACCTTC.

V and J are TRBV11-2 and TRBJ1-1, with 8 bases that match TRBD1. Germline-derived CDR1 and CDR2 are SGHAT and FQNNGV. The CDR3 runs 16 residues. V gave up 5 bases and J gave up 5 bases; unmatched junction bases: 13. As DNA, the CDR3 is TGTGCCAGCAGCCCGAGGTCGGGGCAGGGGGCGACTGAAGCTTTCTTT. This sequence encodes CASSPRSGQGATEAFF.

The chain has TRBV19 and TRBJ2-2, with 14 bases matching TRBD2. The CDR3 runs 18 residues. Per germline, CDR1 LNHDA and CDR2 SQIVND (reference sequence). V trimming: 3 bases; J trimming: 0 bases; junction bases outside the gene matches: 3. Here the CDR3 DNA reads TGTGCCAGTAGTATTGGACTAGCGGGAGGCTCGAACACCGGGGAGCTGTTTTTT. Its protein is CASSIGLAGGSNTGELFF.

The genes are TRBV11-2 and TRBJ2-3; 8 nucleotides line up with TRBD2. This CDR3 has 15 amino acids. Germline values: CDR1 SGHAT, CDR2 FQNNGV. V was clipped by 3 bases and J by 0 bases; unmatched bases: 2. The CDR3 DNA reads TGTGCCAGCAGCTTGGCGGGGGGAAGCACAGATACGCAGTATTTT. As protein: CASSLAGGSTDTQYF.

This chain links TRBV2 with TRBJ2-1; D gene uncertain. The V and J ends lost 2 bases and 12 bases respectively, with 11 bases between them. The germline V gene encodes CDR1 SNHLY and CDR2 FYNNEI. The CDR3 has 12 amino acids. The CDR3 reads CASSERRGGQFF. The CDR3 nucleotides read TGTGCCAGCAGTGAACGTCGAGGCGGGCAGTTCTTC. Drawing the rest from reference TRBV2 and TRBJ2-1, the complete variable domain is EPEVTQTPSHQVTQMGQEVILRCVPISNHLYFYWYRQILGQKVEFLVSFYNNEISEKSEIFDDQFSVERPDGSNFTLKIRSTKLEDSAMYFCASSERRGGQFFGPGTRLTVL.

This clone came up once. A read error may account for a junction end that differs from germline. The chain recombines TRBV7-9 with TRBJ1-2; D is uncertain. Germline assignment: CDR1 SEHNR and CDR2 FQNEAQ (reference sequence). The CDR3 totals 12 residues. CDR3 coding DNA: TGTGCCAGCAGTTTAGAAACCAGAGGCTACACCTTC. It specifies CASSLETRGYTF.

The chain couples TRBV7-9 to TRBJ1-5, with TRBD1 as a possible D gene (6 bases). CDR1 and CDR2 (germline): SEHNR, FQNEAQ (reference sequence). CDR3 length: 14 amino acids. Trimming removed 5 bases at V and 9 bases at J, with 17 bases between. The chain's CDR3 is CASSEDSSRGPQHF. CDR3 in DNA: TGTGCCAGCAGCGAAGACAGCTCCAGGGGGCCCCAGCATTTT.

V usage is TRBV11-2 and J usage is TRBJ2-3, with a weak D call TRBD1 (5 bases). The CDR3 is 16 residues long. Trimming took off 1 base at V and 0 bases at J, with 11 bases between the two ends. Looked up from germline, CDR1 is SGHAT and CDR2 is FQNNGV. CDR3 bases: TGTGCCAGCAGCTTAGGGGCAGGGCCCAGCACAGATACGCAGTATTTT. Encoded protein: CASSLGAGPSTDTQYF.

In its sample, this clone was seen a few times. The V call is TRBV3-1 (or the pseudogene TRBV3-2), the J call TRBJ1-1, with 9 positions matching TRBD1. With 3 bases clipped from V and 13 bases from J, the junction kept 6 bases outside the gene matches. The CDR3 has 12 residues. Germline CDR1 reads LGHDT; CDR2 reads YNNKEL (reference sequence). The CDR3 coding sequence is TGTGCCAGCAGCCAGGGACAGGGAGGAGGTTTCTTT. Translating it yields CASSQGQGGGFF.

This chain uses TRBV30 with TRBJ2-7; TRBD1 matches 10 bases. V trimming: 4 bases; J trimming: 4 bases; junction bases outside the gene matches: 4. This CDR3 contains 13 residues. The germline gives CDR1 GTSNPN, CDR2 SVGIG (reference sequence). The CDR3 DNA follows: TGTGCCTGGACGGGACAGGGGAGGTACGAGCAGTACTTC. It specifies CAWTGQGRYEQYF.

This chain uses TRBV27 with TRBJ1-6; D call uncertain. CDR3 length: 14 amino acids. V was clipped by 5 bases and J by 7 bases, with 12 bases between them. Per germline, CDR1 MNHEY and CDR2 SMNVEV (reference sequence). The DNA for the CDR3 is TGTGCCAGCAGTGGTAGAGGGTTCAATTCACCCCTCCACTTT. The encoded protein is CASSGRGFNSPLHF.

This clone was picked up one time. The V and J genes are TRBV7-9 and TRBJ2-1, with D perhaps TRBD1 (7 bases). The V and J ends lost 5 bases and 10 bases respectively, with 18 bases between them. From germline, CDR1 is SEHNR and CDR2 FQNEAQ (reference sequence). This CDR3 is built from 14 residues. The chain's CDR3 is CASSKGGGGIEQFF. In nucleotides, the CDR3 is TGTGCCAGCAGCAAAGGGGGCGGCGGGATCGAGCAGTTCTTC.

In this sample, this clone turned up a few times. The chain combines TRBV3-1 (or the pseudogene TRBV3-2) with TRBJ2-7; maybe TRBD2 (5 bases). CDR1 is LGHDT and CDR2 is YNNKEL in the germline V gene (reference sequence). The CDR3 covers 17 residues. Trimming cost V 4 bases and J 1 base, with 20 bases left between them. The CDR3 region has the DNA TGTGCCAGCAGCCCAAACGCTCAGGTTTCGGGATCCTACGAGCAGTACTTC. Its translation is CASSPNAQVSGSYEQYF.

The chain has TRBV3-1 (or the pseudogene TRBV3-2) and TRBJ2-2, with 7 positions matching TRBD2. Germline CDR1 and CDR2: LGHDT and YNNKEL (reference sequence). V lost 1 base and J lost 7; bases outside the gene matches: 3. CDR3 size: 14 residues. CDR3 sequence reads: CASSQVAGVGELFF. In DNA, the CDR3 is TGTGCCAGCAGCCAAGTGGCGGGAGTCGGGGAGCTGTTTTTT.

This clone was detected only a few times. The chain recombines TRBV24-1 with TRBJ1-1, with 8 bases that match TRBD1. CDR1 is KGHDR and CDR2 is SFDVKD in the germline V gene. Trimming cost V 7 bases and J 1 base; bases outside gene matches: 7. The CDR3 spans 15 residues. The chain's CDR3 is CATRPGQGANTEAFF. The CDR3 DNA reads TGTGCCACCAGGCCCGGACAGGGTGCGAACACTGAAGCTTTCTTT.

The chain joins TRBV19 to TRBJ1-2; possible D gene TRBD1, 6 bases. Germline lookup yields CDR1 LNHDA and CDR2 SQIVND (reference sequence). The CDR3 has 13 residues. Trimming took off 6 bases at V and 14 bases at J, with 22 bases between the two ends. CDR3 coding DNA: TGTGCCAGTAGCCTTACAGGGCTCTTTGAGAGAACCTTC. This sequence encodes CASSLTGLFERTF.